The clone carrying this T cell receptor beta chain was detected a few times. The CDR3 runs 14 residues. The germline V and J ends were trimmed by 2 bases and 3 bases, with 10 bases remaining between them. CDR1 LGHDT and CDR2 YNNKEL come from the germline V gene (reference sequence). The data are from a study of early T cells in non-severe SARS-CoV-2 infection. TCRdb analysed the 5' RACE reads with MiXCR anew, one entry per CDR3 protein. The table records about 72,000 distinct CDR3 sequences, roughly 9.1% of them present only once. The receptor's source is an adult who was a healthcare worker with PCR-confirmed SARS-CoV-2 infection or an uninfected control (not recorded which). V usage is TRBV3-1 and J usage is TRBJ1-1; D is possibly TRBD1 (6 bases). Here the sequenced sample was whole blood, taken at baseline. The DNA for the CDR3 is TGTGCCAGCAGCCAACGGGGGGCGGACACTGAAGCTTTCTTT. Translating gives CASSQRGADTEAFF.